This TCR beta chain was found in a study of T cells in localized non-small cell lung cancer. Whole-study findings and limits: Heterogeneity remains possible, as sequencing covered one tumor region only. Turning up in adjacent lung were a median around 58 of the top 100 tumor clones.

A word on this clone: The antigen is not known.

The protocol was immunoSEQ multiplex PCR, while the TCRdb copy is restricted to in-frame clones and leaves out a portion. Here the sample spans 78,000 or so clones, 84% being singletons. This TCR was sampled from a man aged 40 to 70 with stage I lung adenocarcinoma. The material was peripheral blood, obtained before any cancer treatment.

DNA for the CDR3: TGCGCCAGCACCTGGACGCTGGTGGGTCAGATAGTCGGGGAGCTGTTTTTT. This encodes CASTWTLVGQIVGELFF. This chain links TRBV10-2 with TRBJ2-2; no firm D call. Germline V lookup: CDR1 WSHSY, CDR2 SAAADI. Deletions cut 7 bases from V and 7 bases from J, with 25 bases between. The CDR3 is made up of 17 amino acids.